Below are 15 T cell receptor beta chains sequenced from a single sample in a study of sequential checkpoint blockade in melanoma (dated by TCRdb to about 2019). The library relied on the immunoSEQ multiplex PCR assay. This immuneACCESS table, as held by TCRdb, lists in-frame sequences with V and J called but not all clones. Of the missing ones, under half trace to an unresolved V gene in checked studies; the others have no known cause. The sample table contains around 2,000 clones; only one count was recorded for approximately 30% of them. The ten biggest clones cover about 20% of the sample. In light of the paper, this sample's treatment or condition label describes: randomized to nivolumab then ipilimumab (arm A) or the reverse (arm B). The material sequenced was tumor tissue (inferred from file names), taken from a patient given nivolumab and ipilimumab in sequence. These receptors were obtained from a human donor with melanoma.

This chain uses TRBV18 with TRBJ2-4, with 8 nucleotides matching TRBD2. Germline V gene lookup returns CDR1 KGHSH and CDR2 LQKENI. The junction had 6 bases not matched to a gene; V was cut back by 2 bases and J by 6 bases. The CDR3 spans 15 residues. The CDR3 nucleotides read TGTGCCAGCTCACCAAGTCGGCTAGCGGGAAACATTCAGTACTTC. Translating gives CASSPSRLAGNIQYF. The whole variable domain, remainder taken from reference TRBV18 and TRBJ2-4, is NAGVMQNPRHLVRRRGQEARLRCSPMKGHSHVYWYRQLPEEGLKFMVYLQKENIIDESGMPKERFSAEFPKEGPSILRIQQVVRGDSAAYFCASSPSRLAGNIQYFGAGTRLSVL.

The rearrangement links TRBV14 to TRBJ1-3; no definite D call. Germline V gene data show CDR1 as SGHDN and CDR2 as FVKESK. V lost 4 bases to trimming and J lost 2 bases, with 6 bases between them. The CDR3 loop spans 13 amino acids. The chain's CDR3 is CASSRRAGNTIYF. CDR3 DNA sequence: TGTGCCAGCAGCCGTAGAGCTGGAAACACCATATATTTT.

This clone was seen more than once but under ten times. CDR3 nucleotides: TGTGCCAGCAGCTTAAACCCTTATCCAGATACGCAGTATTTT. This gives the protein CASSLNPYPDTQYF. The V call is TRBV11-3, the J call TRBJ2-3; no firm D call. Germline V gene data show CDR1 as SGHNT and CDR2 as YENEEA. This CDR3 region has 14 residues. V lost 2 bases to trimming and J lost 4 bases, with 10 bases between them.

This clone turned up a few times. The chain links TRBV6-9 to TRBJ2-2, with 11 bases fitting TRBD2. Losses at the gene ends were 3 bases for V and 3 bases for J; bases not matched to a gene: 9. Germline CDR1 reads MNHGY; CDR2 reads SVAAGI. This CDR3 spans 18 amino acids. This CDR3 reads CASSYWNSGGDDTGELFF. CDR3 in DNA: TGTGCCAGCAGTTACTGGAATAGCGGGGGGGACGACACCGGGGAGCTGTTTTTT.

The chain is built from TRBV11-3 and TRBJ1-3; D may be TRBD1 (5 bases). The V gene lost 6 bases and the J gene lost 3 bases, with 12 bases spanning the gap. The germline gives CDR1 SGHNT, CDR2 YENEEA. The CDR3 spans 14 residues. DNA of the CDR3: TGTGCCAGCAGAGAGTTAGGGGATGGAAACACCATATATTTT. It yields the protein CASRELGDGNTIYF.

By share, this clone counts as medium-sized (0.01 to 0.1%). The chain recombines TRBV11-3 with TRBJ2-7, with TRBD2 matching over 11 bases. Germline loops: CDR1 SGHNT, CDR2 YENEEA. The CDR3 is 16 residues long. The J segment lost 2 bases and the V segment lost 0 bases, leaving 3 bases of the junction unmatched. CDR3: CASSLDLAGGPYEQYF. In DNA form, the CDR3 reads TGTGCCAGCAGCTTAGATCTAGCGGGGGGCCCCTACGAGCAGTACTTC.

V is TRBV11-3 and J is TRBJ1-4; D gene unclear. Trimming stripped 1 base from V and 4 bases from J, with 7 bases between. The CDR3 totals 14 residues. The germline V gene has CDR1 SGHNT and CDR2 YENEEA. The CDR3 loop reads CASSLGWGNEKLFF. CDR3 nucleotides: TGTGCCAGCAGCTTAGGGTGGGGTAATGAAAAACTGTTTTTT.

The chain carries TRBV11-3 and TRBJ2-7, with 8 bases lining up with TRBD2. Per the germline V gene, CDR1 is SGHNT and CDR2 is YENEEA. V lost 3 bases, J lost 2 bases, and 6 bases stayed unmatched. The CDR3 spans 15 residues. This CDR3 is CASSLVSGVAYEQYF. The CDR3 coding sequence is TGTGCCAGCAGCTTGGTTAGCGGGGTTGCCTACGAGCAGTACTTC.

This clone is deemed medium-sized. V is TRBV6-8 and J is TRBJ2-7, with a tentative D call TRBD2 (5 bases). Germline CDR1 MNHGY, CDR2 SAAAGT. Trimming shortened V by 10 bases and J by 2 bases, and 18 bases separated the two germline ends. The CDR3 length is 14 residues. CDR3 DNA sequence: TGTGCCACCTCCATAGCGAGCCGAGCCTACGAGCAGTACTTC. This sequence encodes CATSIASRAYEQYF.

The rearrangement uses TRBV6-7 and TRBJ1-2; 7 nucleotides line up with TRBD1. TRBV6-7 has ORF status, its function being uncertain. The V gene end was trimmed by 7 bases and the J gene end by 8 bases; junction bases not matched to a gene: 13. The CDR3 is made up of 14 amino acids. The chain's CDR3 is CASTRSGTAEGYTF. DNA for the CDR3: TGTGCCAGCACTAGAAGTGGGACAGCGGAAGGCTACACCTTC.

The genes are TRBV15 and TRBJ1-5; D uncertain. CDR3 size: 14 residues. V lost 3 bases and J 3 bases, leaving 9 bases between the germline ends. Germline V gene sequence: CDR1 LNHNV, CDR2 YYDKDF (reference sequence). CDR3 sequence reads: CATSSDPDNQPQHF. The CDR3 DNA follows: TGTGCCACCAGCAGTGACCCGGACAATCAGCCCCAGCATTTT.

This clone was counted between two and nine times. The chain carries TRBV4-1 and TRBJ2-7; TRBD1 matches 9 bases. This CDR3 contains 15 residues. CDR1 and CDR2 (germline): MGHRA, YSYEKL. V shed 0 bases, J shed 3 bases, and the junction held 3 bases outside the gene matches. The CDR3 DNA is TGCGCCAGCAGCCAAGACGGGACAGGGCGCTACGAGCAGTACTTC. It yields the protein CASSQDGTGRYEQYF.

This clone has just a few counts. This chain joins TRBV6-7 and TRBJ2-1, with a weak D call TRBD2 (5 bases). TRBV6-7 is marked as an open reading frame, function uncertain. The CDR3 loop spans 14 amino acids. V gave up 5 bases and J gave up 7 bases, with 15 bases separating them. Here the CDR3 reads CASSAPRTPNEQFF. The CDR3 coding sequence is TGTGCCAGCAGTGCCCCCAGGACTCCGAATGAGCAGTTCTTC.

This clone is categorized as medium-sized. This rearrangement joins TRBV11-3 to TRBJ2-7, with 7 positions matching TRBD2. With V trimmed by 3 bases and J by 1 base, 3 bases remained unmatched. Germline-derived CDR1 and CDR2 are SGHNT and YENEEA. The CDR3 runs to 14 residues. This CDR3 reads CASSFAGGSYEQYF. The CDR3 DNA follows: TGTGCCAGCAGCTTTGCCGGGGGGTCCTACGAGCAGTACTTC.

The chain links TRBV29-1 to TRBJ2-5, with 11 positions matching TRBD2. V trimming: 4 bases; J trimming: 5 bases; junction bases outside the gene matches: 6. The CDR3 is 14 amino acids. In germline, CDR1 is SQVTM, CDR2 ANQGSEA. CDR3 nucleotide sequence: TGCAGCGTTGTCGGTAGCGGGGGGGGTGAGACCCAGTACTTC. Translated, it gives CSVVGSGGGETQYF.